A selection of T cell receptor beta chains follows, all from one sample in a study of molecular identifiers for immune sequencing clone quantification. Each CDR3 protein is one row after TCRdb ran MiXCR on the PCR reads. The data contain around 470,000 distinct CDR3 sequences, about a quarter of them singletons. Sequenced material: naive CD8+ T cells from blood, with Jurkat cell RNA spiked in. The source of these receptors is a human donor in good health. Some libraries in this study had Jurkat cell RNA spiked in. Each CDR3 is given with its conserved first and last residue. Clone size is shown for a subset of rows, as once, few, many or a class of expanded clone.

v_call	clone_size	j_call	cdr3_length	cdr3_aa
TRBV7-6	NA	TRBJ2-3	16	CASSSQGAGGTDTQYF
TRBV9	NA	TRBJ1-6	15	CASSQTGGSYSPLHF
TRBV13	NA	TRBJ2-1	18	CASSRPTSGGPSYNEQFF
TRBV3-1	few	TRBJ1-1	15	CASSQDVMVNTEAFF
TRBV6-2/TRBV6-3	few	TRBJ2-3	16	CASRPVPGQSTDTQYF
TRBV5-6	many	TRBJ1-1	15	CASSSRDSSFTEAFF
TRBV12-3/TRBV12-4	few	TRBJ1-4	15	CASSPVGRTNEKLFF
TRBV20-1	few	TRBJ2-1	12	CSAGLVGNEQFF
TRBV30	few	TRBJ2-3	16	CAWAATSGGSADTQYF
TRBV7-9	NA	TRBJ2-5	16	CASSPRQGPASETQYF
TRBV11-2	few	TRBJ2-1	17	CASSLVTGSLSYNEQFF
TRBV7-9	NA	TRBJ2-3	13	CASSLEPRDTQYF